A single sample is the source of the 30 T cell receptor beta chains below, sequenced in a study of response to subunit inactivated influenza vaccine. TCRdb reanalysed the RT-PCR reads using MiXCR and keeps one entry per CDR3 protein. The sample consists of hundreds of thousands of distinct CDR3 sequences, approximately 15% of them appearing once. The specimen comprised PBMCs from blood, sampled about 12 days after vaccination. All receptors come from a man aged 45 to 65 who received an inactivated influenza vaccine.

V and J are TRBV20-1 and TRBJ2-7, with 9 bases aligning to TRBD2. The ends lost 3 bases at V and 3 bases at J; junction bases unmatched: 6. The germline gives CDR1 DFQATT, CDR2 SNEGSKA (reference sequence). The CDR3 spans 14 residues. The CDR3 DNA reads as TGCAGTGCTAGTGTGCGGGGGGGAATCTACGAGCAGTACTTC. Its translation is CSASVRGGIYEQYF.

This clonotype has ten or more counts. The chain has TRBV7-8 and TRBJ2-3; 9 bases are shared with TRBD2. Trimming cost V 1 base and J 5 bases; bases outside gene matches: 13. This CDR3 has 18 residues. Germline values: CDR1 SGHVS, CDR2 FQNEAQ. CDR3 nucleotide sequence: TGTGCCAGCAGCTTAGAGGCGGGGATAGCGGGAGTTCTAGATACGCAGTATTTT. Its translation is CASSLEAGIAGVLDTQYF.

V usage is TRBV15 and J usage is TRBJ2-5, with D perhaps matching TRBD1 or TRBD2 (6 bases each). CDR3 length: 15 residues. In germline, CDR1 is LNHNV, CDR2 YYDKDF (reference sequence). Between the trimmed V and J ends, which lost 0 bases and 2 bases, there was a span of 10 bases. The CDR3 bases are TGTGCCACCAGCAGAGATGTAGGGGGGCAAGAGACCCAGTACTTC. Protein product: CATSRDVGGQETQYF.

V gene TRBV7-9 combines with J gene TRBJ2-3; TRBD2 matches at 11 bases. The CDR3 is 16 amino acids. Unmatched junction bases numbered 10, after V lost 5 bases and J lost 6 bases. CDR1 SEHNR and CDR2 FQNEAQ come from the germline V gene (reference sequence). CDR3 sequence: CASSPLLAGVEDTQYF. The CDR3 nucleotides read TGTGCCAGCAGCCCCCTACTAGCGGGAGTCGAGGATACGCAGTATTTT.

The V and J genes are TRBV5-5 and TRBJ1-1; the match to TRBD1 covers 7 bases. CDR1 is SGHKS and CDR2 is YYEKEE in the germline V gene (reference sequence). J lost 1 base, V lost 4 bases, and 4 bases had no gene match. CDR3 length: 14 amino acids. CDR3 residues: CASSATGWNTEAFF. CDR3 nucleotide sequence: TGTGCCAGCAGCGCGACAGGGTGGAACACTGAAGCTTTCTTT.

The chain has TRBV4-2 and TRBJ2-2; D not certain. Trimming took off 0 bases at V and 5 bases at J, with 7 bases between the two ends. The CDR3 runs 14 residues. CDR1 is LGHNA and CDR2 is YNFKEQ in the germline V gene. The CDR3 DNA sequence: TGTGCCAGCAGCCAAGATCTACGTACCGGGGAGCTGTTTTTT. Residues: CASSQDLRTGELFF.

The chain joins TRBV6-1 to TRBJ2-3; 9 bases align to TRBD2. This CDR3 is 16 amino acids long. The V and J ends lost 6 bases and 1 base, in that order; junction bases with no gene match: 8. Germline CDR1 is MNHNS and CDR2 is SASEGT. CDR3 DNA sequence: TGTGCCAGCAGACCCTTCCCTAGCGGGGGCACAGATACGCAGTATTTT. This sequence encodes CASRPFPSGGTDTQYF.

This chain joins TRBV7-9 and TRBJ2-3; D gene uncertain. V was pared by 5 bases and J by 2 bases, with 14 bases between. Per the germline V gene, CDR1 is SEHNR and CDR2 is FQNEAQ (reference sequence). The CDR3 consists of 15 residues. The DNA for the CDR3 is TGTGCCAGCAGCCACGGCGCGGCCTCCACAGATACGCAGTATTTT. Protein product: CASSHGAASTDTQYF.

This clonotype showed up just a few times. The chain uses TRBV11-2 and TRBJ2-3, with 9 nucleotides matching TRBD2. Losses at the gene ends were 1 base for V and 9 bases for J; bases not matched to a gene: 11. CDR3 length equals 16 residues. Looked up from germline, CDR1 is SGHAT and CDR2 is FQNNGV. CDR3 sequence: CASSLVGSGGRLTQYF. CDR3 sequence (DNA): TGTGCCAGCAGCTTAGTTGGTAGCGGGGGTAGGTTAACGCAGTATTTT.

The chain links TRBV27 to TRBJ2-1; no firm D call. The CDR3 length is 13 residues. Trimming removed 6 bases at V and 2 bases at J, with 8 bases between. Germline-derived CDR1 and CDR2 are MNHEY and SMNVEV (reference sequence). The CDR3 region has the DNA TGTGCCAGCAGCGGTGAAACCTACAATGAGCAGTTCTTC. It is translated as CASSGETYNEQFF.

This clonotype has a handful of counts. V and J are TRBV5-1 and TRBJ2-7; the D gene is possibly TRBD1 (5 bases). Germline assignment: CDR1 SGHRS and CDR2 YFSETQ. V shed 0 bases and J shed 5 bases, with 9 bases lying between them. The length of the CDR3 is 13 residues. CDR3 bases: TGCGCCAGCAGCTTGGTGTCAGGGAACGAGCAGTACTTC. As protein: CASSLVSGNEQYF.

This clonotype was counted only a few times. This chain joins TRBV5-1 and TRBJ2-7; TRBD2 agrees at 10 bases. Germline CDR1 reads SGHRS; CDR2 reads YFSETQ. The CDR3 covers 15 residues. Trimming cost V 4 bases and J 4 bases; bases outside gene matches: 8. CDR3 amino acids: CASSRTTSGSYEQYF. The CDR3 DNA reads TGCGCCAGCAGCCGGACGACTAGCGGGTCTTACGAGCAGTACTTC.

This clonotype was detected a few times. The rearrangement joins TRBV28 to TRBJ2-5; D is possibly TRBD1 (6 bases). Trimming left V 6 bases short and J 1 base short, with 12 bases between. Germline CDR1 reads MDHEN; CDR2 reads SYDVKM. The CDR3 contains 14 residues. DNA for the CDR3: TGTGCCAGCAGAAAGTCAGGGGCCCAAGAGACCCAGTACTTC. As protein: CASRKSGAQETQYF.

The CDR3: CASSPTQGGRNTIYF. CDR3 DNA: TGTGCCAGCAGCCCAACCCAGGGGGGAAGAAACACCATATATTTT. This rearrangement joins TRBV7-2 to TRBJ1-3; TRBD1 aligns across 7 bases. Germline V lookup: CDR1 SGHTA, CDR2 FQGNSA. The ends lost 5 bases at V and 5 bases at J; junction bases unmatched: 9. This CDR3 is 15 amino acids long.

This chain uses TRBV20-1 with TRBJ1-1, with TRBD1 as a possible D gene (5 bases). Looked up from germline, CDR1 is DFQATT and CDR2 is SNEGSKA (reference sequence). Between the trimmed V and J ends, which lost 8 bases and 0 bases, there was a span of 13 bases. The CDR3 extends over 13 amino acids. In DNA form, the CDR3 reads TGCAGTACGAAGGCGACAGTGAACACTGAAGCTTTCTTT. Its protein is CSTKATVNTEAFF.

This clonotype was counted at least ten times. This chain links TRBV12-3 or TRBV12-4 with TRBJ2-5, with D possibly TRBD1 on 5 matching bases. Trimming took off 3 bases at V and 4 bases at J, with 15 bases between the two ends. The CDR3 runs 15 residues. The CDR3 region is CASSLLAGFGETQYF. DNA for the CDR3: TGTGCCAGCAGTTTGTTGGCAGGGTTCGGAGAGACCCAGTACTTC.

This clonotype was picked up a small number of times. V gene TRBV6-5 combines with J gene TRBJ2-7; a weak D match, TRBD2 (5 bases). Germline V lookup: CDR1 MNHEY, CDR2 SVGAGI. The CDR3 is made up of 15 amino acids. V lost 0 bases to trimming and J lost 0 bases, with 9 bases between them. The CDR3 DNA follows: TGTGCCAGCAGTTACTCGAACGGGGTCTCCTACGAGCAGTACTTC. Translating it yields CASSYSNGVSYEQYF.

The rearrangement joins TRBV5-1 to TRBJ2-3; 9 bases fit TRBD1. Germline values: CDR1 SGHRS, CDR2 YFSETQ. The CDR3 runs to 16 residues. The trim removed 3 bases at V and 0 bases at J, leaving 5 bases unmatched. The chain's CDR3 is CASSWGTGPSTDTQYF. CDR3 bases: TGCGCCAGCAGCTGGGGGACAGGGCCTAGCACAGATACGCAGTATTTT.

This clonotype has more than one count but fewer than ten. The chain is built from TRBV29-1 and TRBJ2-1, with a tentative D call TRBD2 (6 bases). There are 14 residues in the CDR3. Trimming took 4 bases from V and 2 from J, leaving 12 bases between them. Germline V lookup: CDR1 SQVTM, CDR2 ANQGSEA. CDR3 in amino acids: CSVVRVAAYNEQFF. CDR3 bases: TGCAGCGTTGTGAGGGTAGCGGCCTACAATGAGCAGTTCTTC.

The CDR3: CASSETSGRALQEQFF. DNA for the CDR3: TGTGCCAGCAGCGAGACTAGCGGGAGGGCCTTACAGGAGCAGTTCTTC. This chain links TRBV7-2 with TRBJ2-1; 14 positions agree with TRBD2. Trimming cost V 5 bases and J 10 bases; bases outside gene matches: 10. The germline CDR1 and CDR2 sequences are SGHTA and FQGNSA. This CDR3 region has 16 residues.

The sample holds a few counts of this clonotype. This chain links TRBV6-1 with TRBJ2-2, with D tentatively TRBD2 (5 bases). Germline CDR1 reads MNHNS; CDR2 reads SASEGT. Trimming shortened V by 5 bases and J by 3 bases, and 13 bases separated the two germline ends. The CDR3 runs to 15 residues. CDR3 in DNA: TGTGCCAGCAGTCCTAAGGAGGTTTACACCGGGGAGCTGTTTTTT. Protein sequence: CASSPKEVYTGELFF.

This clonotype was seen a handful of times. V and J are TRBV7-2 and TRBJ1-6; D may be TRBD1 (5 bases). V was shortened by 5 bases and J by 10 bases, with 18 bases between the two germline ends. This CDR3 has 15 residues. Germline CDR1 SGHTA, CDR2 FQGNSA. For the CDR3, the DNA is TGTGCCAGCAGCATCCGGGACCGTGACGTCTCACCCCTCCACTTT. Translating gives CASSIRDRDVSPLHF.

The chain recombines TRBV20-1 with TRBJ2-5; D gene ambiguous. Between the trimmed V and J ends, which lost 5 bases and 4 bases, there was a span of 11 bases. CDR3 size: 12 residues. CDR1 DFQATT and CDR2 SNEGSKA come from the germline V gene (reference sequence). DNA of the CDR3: TGCAGTGCTCCCCGAGTGGGAGAGACCCAGTACTTC. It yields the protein CSAPRVGETQYF.

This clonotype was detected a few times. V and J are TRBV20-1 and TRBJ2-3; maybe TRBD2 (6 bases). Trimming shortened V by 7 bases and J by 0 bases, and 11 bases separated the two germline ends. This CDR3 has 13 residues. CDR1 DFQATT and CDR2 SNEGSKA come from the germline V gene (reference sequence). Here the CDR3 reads CSVRGGSTDTQYF. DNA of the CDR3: TGCAGTGTAAGGGGAGGAAGCACAGATACGCAGTATTTT.

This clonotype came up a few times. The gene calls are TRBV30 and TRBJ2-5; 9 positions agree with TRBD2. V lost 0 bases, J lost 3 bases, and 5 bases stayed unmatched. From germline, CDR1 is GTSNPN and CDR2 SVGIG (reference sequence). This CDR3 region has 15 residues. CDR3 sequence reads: CAWSVRASGKETQYF. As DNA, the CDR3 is TGTGCCTGGAGTGTAAGGGCTAGCGGGAAAGAGACCCAGTACTTC.

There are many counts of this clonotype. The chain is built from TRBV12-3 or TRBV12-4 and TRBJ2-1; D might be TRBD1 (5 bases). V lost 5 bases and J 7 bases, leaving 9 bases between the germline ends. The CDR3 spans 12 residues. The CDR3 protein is CASSPRVNEQFF. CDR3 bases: TGTGCCAGCAGTCCCAGGGTTAATGAGCAGTTCTTC.

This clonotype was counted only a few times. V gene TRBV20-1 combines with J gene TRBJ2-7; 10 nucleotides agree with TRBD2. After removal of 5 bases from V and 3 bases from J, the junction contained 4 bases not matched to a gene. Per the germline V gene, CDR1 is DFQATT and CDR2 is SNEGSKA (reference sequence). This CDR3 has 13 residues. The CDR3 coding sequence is TGCAGTGCTGGGGGACTAGCGAACTACGAGCAGTACTTC. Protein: CSAGGLANYEQYF.

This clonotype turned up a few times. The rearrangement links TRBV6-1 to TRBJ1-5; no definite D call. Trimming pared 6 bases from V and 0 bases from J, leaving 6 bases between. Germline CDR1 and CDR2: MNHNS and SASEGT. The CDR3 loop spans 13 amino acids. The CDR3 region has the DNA TGTGCCAGCAGGTCCAATAGCAATCAGCCCCAGCATTTT. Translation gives CASRSNSNQPQHF.

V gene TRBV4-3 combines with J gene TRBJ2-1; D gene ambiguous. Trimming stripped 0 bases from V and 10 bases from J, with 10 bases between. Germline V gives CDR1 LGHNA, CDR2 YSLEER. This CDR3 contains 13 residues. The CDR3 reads CASSQETDREQFF. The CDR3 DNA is TGCGCCAGCAGCCAAGAGACCGATAGGGAGCAGTTCTTC.

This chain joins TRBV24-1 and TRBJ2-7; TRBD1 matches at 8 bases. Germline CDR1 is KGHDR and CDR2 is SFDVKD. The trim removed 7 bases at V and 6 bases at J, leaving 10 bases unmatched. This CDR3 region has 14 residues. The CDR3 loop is CATSPAGGRGEQYF. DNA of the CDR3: TGTGCCACCAGCCCGGCAGGGGGCCGGGGCGAGCAGTACTTC.